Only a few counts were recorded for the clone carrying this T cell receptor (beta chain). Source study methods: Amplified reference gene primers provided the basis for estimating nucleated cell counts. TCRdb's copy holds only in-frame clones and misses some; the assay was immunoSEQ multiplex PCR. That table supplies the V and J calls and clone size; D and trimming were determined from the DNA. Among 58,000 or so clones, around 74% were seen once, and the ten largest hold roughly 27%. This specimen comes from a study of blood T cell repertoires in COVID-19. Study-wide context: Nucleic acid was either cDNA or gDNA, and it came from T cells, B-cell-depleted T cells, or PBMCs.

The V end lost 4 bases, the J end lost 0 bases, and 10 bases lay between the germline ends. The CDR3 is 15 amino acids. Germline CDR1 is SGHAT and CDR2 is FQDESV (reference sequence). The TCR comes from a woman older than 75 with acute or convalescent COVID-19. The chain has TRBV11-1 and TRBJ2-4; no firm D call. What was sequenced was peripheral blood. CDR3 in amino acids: CASSSPRLAKNIQYF. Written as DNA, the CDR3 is TGTGCCAGCAGCTCCCCACGGTTAGCCAAAAACATTCAGTACTTC.